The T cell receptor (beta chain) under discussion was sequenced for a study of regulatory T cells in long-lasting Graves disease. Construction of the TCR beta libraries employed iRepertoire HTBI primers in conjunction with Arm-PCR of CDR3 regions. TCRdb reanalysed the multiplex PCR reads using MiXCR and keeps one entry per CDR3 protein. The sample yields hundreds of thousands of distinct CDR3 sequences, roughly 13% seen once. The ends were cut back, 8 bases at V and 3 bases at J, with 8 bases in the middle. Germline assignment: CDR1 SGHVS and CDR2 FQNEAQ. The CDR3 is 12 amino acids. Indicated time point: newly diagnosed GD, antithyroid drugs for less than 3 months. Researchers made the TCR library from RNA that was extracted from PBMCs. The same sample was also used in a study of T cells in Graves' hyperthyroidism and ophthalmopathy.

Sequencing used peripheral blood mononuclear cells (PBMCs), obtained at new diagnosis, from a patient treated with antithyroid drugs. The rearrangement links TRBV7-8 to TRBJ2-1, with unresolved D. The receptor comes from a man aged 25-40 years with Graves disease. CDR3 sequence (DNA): TGTGCCAGCGGTTATTACTACAATGAGCAGTTCTTC. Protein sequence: CASGYYYNEQFF.